These 8 T cell receptor beta chains originate from one sample sequenced in a study of OX40 agonist ivuxolimab in advanced cancers. Libraries were prepared by immunoSEQ multiplex PCR; TCRdb keeps only in-frame clonotypes and omits some of them. The table shows about 62,000 clones, with less than 85% occurring only once. The sequencing here drew on CD4+ or CD8+ T cells sorted from blood, taken in a trial of the OX40 agonist ivuxolimab. These receptors all come from an adult with an advanced solid tumor such as melanoma, head and neck, liver or kidney cancer.

The rearrangement joins TRBV7-2 to TRBJ1-4, with 8 bases that match TRBD1. CDR1 and CDR2 (germline): SGHTA, FQGNSA. This CDR3 has 16 amino acids. With V trimmed by 2 bases and J by 4 bases, 6 bases remained unmatched. CDR3 bases: TGTGCCAGCAGCTTAACCACAGGGGGTGGTAATGAAAAACTGTTTTTT. Protein product: CASSLTTGGGNEKLFF.

This clone showed up just a few times. V gene TRBV4-3 combines with J gene TRBJ1-4, with D tentatively TRBD1 (6 bases). V shed 1 base and J shed 7 bases, with 13 bases lying between them. Germline V gene lookup returns CDR1 LGHNA and CDR2 YSLEER. The CDR3 has 15 amino acids. The CDR3 sequence: CASSQAWGQGEKLFF. The DNA of the CDR3 is TGCGCCAGCAGCCAAGCCTGGGGGCAGGGTGAAAAACTGTTTTTT.

The rearrangement links TRBV7-2 to TRBJ1-1; D is undetermined. Between the trimmed V and J ends, which lost 3 bases and 3 bases, there was a span of 2 bases. The CDR3 consists of 11 residues. CDR1 is SGHTA, CDR2 FQGNSA, per germline. The CDR3 DNA follows: TGTGCCAGCAGCTTCGACACTGAAGCTTTCTTT. Protein sequence: CASSFDTEAFF. The whole variable domain, remainder taken from reference TRBV7-2 and TRBJ1-1, is GAGVSQSPSNKVTEKGKDVELRCDPISGHTALYWYRQSLGQGLEFLIYFQGNSAPDKSGLPSDRFSAERTGGSVSTLTIQRTQQEDSAVYLCASSFDTEAFFGQGTRLTVV.

J is TRBJ2-3 and V is TRBV5-1; TRBD1 is a possible D gene (5 bases). CDR3 length: 14 residues. CDR1 and CDR2 from the germline V gene are SGHRS and YFSETQ. V dropped 2 bases and J dropped 5 bases, with 12 bases sitting between them. The CDR3 is CASSLDGHQDTQYF. The CDR3 coding sequence is TGCGCCAGCAGCTTAGACGGACACCAAGATACGCAGTATTTT.

The chain combines TRBV6-1 with TRBJ2-6, with no clear D. CDR1 and CDR2 from the germline V gene are MNHNS and SASEGT. Trimming left V 2 bases short and J 0 bases short, with 11 bases between. This CDR3 contains 17 residues. CDR3 loop: CASSELGSYSGANVLTF. Here the CDR3 DNA reads TGTGCCAGCAGTGAATTGGGCAGTTACTCTGGGGCCAACGTCCTGACTTTC.

The V gene is TRBV7-2, the J gene TRBJ2-5, with 9 nucleotides matching TRBD2. The junction had 13 bases not matched to a gene; V was cut back by 1 base and J by 4 bases. The CDR3 loop spans 18 amino acids. Germline V lookup: CDR1 SGHTA, CDR2 FQGNSA. CDR3 coding DNA: TGTGCCAGCAGCTTAGTTAGGAAGGGCAGGACTAGCGTAGAGACCCAGTACTTC. It encodes CASSLVRKGRTSVETQYF. The entire variable domain, with the rest obtained from reference TRBV7-2 and TRBJ2-5, is as follows: GAGVSQSPSNKVTEKGKDVELRCDPISGHTALYWYRQSLGQGLEFLIYFQGNSAPDKSGLPSDRFSAERTGGSVSTLTIQRTQQEDSAVYLCASSLVRKGRTSVETQYFGPGTRLLVL.

The chain recombines TRBV7-9 with TRBJ1-2; perhaps TRBD1 as D (5 bases). The CDR3 runs to 15 residues. Between the trimmed V and J ends, which lost 3 bases and 5 bases, there was a span of 16 bases. Germline values: CDR1 SEHNR, CDR2 FQNEAQ (reference sequence). The CDR3 region has the DNA TGTGCCAGCAGCTTCCACCAAGGGGCGGGATATGGCTACACCTTC. The encoded protein is CASSFHQGAGYGYTF.

The chain couples TRBV19 to TRBJ2-2; 9 bases align to TRBD1. CDR3 size: 15 residues. V was pared by 4 bases and J by 6 bases, with 6 bases of the junction left unmatched. Germline V gene data show CDR1 as LNHDA and CDR2 as SQIVND (reference sequence). The CDR3 DNA follows: TGTGCCAGTAGTAAGGACAGGGGATGGGCCGGGGAGCTGTTTTTT. Residues: CASSKDRGWAGELFF. Supplemented by reference TRBV19 and TRBJ2-2, the full variable domain reads DGGITQSPKYLFRKEGQNVTLSCEQNLNHDAMYWYRQDPGQGLRLIYYSQIVNDFQKGDIAEGYSVSREKKESFPLTVTSAQKNPTAFYLCASSKDRGWAGELFFGEGSRLTVL.